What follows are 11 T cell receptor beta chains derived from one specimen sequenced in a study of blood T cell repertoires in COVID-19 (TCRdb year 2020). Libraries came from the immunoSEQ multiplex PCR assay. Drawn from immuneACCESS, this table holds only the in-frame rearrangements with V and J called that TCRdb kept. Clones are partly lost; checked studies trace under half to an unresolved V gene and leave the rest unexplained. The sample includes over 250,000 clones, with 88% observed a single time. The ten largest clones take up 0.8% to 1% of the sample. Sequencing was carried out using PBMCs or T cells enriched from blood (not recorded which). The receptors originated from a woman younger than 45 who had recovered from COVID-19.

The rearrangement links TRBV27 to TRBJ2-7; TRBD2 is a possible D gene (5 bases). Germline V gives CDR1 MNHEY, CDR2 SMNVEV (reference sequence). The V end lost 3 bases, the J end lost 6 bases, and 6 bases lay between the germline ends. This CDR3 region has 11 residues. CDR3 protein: CASSFGSEQYF. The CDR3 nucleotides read TGTGCCAGCAGTTTTGGGAGCGAGCAGTACTTC.

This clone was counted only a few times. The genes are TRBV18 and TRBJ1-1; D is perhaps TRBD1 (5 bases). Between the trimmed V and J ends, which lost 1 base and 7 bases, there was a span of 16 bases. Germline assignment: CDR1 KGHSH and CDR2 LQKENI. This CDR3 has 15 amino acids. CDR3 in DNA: TGTGCCAGCTCACCACTTGAGAGAGATCAGGGTGAAGCTTTCTTT. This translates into CASSPLERDQGEAFF. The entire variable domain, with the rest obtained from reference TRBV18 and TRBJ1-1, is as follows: NAGVMQNPRHLVRRRGQEARLRCSPMKGHSHVYWYRQLPEEGLKFMVYLQKENIIDESGMPKERFSAEFPKEGPSILRIQQVVRGDSAAYFCASSPLERDQGEAFFGQGTRLTVV.

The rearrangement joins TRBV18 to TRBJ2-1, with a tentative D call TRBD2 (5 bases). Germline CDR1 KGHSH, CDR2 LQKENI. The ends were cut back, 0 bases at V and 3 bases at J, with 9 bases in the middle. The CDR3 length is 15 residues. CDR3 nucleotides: TGTGCCAGCTCACCACCTACGACTAACTACAATGAGCAGTTCTTC. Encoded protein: CASSPPTTNYNEQFF.

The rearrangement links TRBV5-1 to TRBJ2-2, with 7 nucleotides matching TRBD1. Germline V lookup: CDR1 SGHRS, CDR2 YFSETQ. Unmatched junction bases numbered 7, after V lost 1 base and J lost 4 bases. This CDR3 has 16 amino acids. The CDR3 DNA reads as TGCGCCAGCAGCTTGAGACCACAGGGGCTCACCGGGGAGCTGTTTTTT. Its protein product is CASSLRPQGLTGELFF.

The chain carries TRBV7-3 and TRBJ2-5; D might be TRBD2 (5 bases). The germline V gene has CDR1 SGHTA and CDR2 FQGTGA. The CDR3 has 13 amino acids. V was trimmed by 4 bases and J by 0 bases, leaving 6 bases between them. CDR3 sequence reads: CASSWEYQETQYF. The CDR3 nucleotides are TGTGCCAGCAGCTGGGAGTACCAAGAGACCCAGTACTTC.

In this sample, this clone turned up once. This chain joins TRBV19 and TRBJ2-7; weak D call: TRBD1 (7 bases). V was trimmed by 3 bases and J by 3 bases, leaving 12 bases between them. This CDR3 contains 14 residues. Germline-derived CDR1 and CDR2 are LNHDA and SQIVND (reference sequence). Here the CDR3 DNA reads TGTGCCAGTAGTATGGGGGGACAGTTCTACGAGCAGTACTTC. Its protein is CASSMGGQFYEQYF.

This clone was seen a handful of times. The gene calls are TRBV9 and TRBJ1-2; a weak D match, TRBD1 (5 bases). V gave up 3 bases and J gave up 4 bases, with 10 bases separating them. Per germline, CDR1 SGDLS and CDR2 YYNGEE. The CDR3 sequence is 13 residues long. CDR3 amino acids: CASSANGAYGYTF. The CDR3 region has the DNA TGTGCCAGCAGCGCTAATGGGGCCTATGGCTACACCTTC.

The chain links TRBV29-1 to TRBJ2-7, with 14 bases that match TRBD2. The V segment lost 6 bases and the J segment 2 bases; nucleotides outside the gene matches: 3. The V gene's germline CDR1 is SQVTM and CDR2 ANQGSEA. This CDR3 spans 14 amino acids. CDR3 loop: CSVSGLAGAYEQYF. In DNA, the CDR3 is TGCAGCGTATCGGGACTAGCGGGAGCCTACGAGCAGTACTTC.

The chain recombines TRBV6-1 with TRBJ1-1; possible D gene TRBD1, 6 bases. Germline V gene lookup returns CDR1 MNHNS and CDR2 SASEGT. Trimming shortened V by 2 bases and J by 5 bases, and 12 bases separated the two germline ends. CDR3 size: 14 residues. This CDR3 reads CASSERGGLTEAFF. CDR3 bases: TGTGCCAGCAGTGAACGAGGGGGATTGACTGAAGCTTTCTTT.

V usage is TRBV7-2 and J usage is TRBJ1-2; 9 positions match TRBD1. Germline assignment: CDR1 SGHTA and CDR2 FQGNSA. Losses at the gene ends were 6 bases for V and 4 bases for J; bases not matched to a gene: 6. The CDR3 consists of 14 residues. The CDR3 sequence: CASSSKQGAYGYTF. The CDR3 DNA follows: TGTGCCAGCAGTTCCAAACAGGGGGCCTATGGCTACACCTTC. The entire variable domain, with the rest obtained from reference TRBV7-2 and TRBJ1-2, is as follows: GAGVSQSPSNKVTEKGKDVELRCDPISGHTALYWYRQSLGQGLEFLIYFQGNSAPDKSGLPSDRFSAERTGGSVSTLTIQRTQQEDSAVYLCASSSKQGAYGYTFGSGTRLTVV.

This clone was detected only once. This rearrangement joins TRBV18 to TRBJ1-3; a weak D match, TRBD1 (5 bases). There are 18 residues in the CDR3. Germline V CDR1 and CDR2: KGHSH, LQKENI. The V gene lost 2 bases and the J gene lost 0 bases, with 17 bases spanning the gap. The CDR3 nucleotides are TGTGCCAGCTCACCAAATGTAGCGGGTACAGGCTCTGGAAACACCATATATTTT. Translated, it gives CASSPNVAGTGSGNTIYF.